This T cell receptor (beta chain) was recovered during a study of PD-L1 blockade in urothelial cancer. Overall study context: Blood samples had a median of approximately 150,000 T cells.

Trimming cost V 5 bases and J 4 bases, with 17 bases left between them. Per germline, CDR1 GTSNPN and CDR2 SVGIG (reference sequence). The CDR3 has 14 amino acids. Measured with immunoSEQ multiplex PCR; TCRdb has only the in-frame clones, and not every one. The repertoire holds some 51,000 clones, with 70% to 90% as singletons. The chain has TRBV30 and TRBJ2-5; D is perhaps TRBD2 (7 bases). The sequence came from a man in his sixties with urothelial cancer. Sequences were derived from PBMCs, sampled around atezolizumab (anti-PD-L1) treatment. The CDR3 coding sequence is TGTGCCTGGGGGCGAGGGGGGGTGGGAGAGACCCAGTACTTC. It codes for CAWGRGGVGETQYF.